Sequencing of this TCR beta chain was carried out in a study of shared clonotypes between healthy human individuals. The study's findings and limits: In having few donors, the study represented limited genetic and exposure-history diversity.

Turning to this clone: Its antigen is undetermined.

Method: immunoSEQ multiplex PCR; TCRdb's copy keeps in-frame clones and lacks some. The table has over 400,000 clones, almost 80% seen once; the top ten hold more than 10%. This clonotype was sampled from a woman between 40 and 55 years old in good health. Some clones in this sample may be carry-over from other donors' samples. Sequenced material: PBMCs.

CDR3 nucleotides: TGCGCCAGCAGTCAATCGTACGACAGGGGAGGTGGAAACACCATATATTTT. Amino acid sequence: CASSQSYDRGGGNTIYF. The chain employs TRBV23-1 and TRBJ1-3; TRBD1 matches at 8 bases. TRBV23-1 qualifies as an ORF whose function is uncertain. Unmatched junction bases numbered 7, after V lost 0 bases and J lost 3 bases. The CDR3 spans 17 residues.